This TCR beta chain was documented in a study of blood T cell repertoires in COVID-19. Trimming cost V 2 bases and J 4 bases; bases outside gene matches: 8. Germline loops: CDR1 GTSNPN, CDR2 SVGIG (reference sequence). The CDR3 runs to 16 residues. This table comes from immunoSEQ multiplex PCR, and its TCRdb copy is limited to in-frame clones, with some not included. The sample lists 400,000 to 450,000 clones; about 87% were seen once. This sequence originates from a woman in her 50s with COVID-19, enrolled during active disease. The specimen was peripheral blood. The chain links TRBV30 to TRBJ2-5; 12 bases are shared with TRBD2. CDR3 nucleotide sequence: TGTGCCTGGAGTTTGGCTAGCGGGGGGGCCGTAGAGACCCAGTACTTC. Translating it yields CAWSLASGGAVETQYF.